What follows are 26 T cell receptor beta chains derived from one specimen sequenced in a study of blood T cell repertoires in COVID-19. Some clones are missing from TCRdb's copy, which holds only in-frame ones; the method was immunoSEQ multiplex PCR. The sample has about 240,000 clones, around 88% seen once; the top ten hold around an eighth. The sample was peripheral blood. These receptors were collected from a man older than 75 with acute or convalescent COVID-19.

The J gene is TRBJ1-1, the V gene TRBV28, with a weak D call TRBD1 (5 bases). The V end lost 11 bases, the J end lost 0 bases, and 13 bases lay between the germline ends. The CDR3 extends over 13 amino acids. Germline V gives CDR1 MDHEN, CDR2 SYDVKM. The CDR3 DNA reads as TGTGCCGCCGGGGAGGACATGAACACTGAAGCTTTCTTT. Translating it yields CAAGEDMNTEAFF.

The chain recombines TRBV18 with TRBJ1-5; D is possibly TRBD1 (5 bases). V gave up 5 bases and J gave up 7 bases, with 15 bases separating them. CDR1 is KGHSH and CDR2 is LQKENI in the germline V gene. The CDR3 extends over 14 amino acids. The CDR3 region is CASSSDSSRQPQHF. The CDR3 DNA follows: TGTGCCAGCTCATCCGACAGCTCTAGGCAGCCCCAGCATTTT.

The V call is TRBV6-1, the J call TRBJ1-3; D might be TRBD1 (6 bases). Looked up from germline, CDR1 is MNHNS and CDR2 is SASEGT. The CDR3 contains 16 residues. V gave up 2 bases and J gave up 0 bases, with 11 bases separating them. CDR3 loop: CASSEMTGLSGNTIYF. The CDR3 coding sequence is TGTGCCAGCAGTGAAATGACAGGACTCTCTGGAAACACCATATATTTT.

This sequence joins TRBV18 and TRBJ2-2; maybe TRBD1 (6 bases). The germline V gene encodes CDR1 KGHSH and CDR2 LQKENI. The CDR3 totals 18 residues. V lost 4 bases and J 4 bases, leaving 22 bases between the germline ends. DNA of the CDR3: TGTGCCAGCTCACTCGGGTCTCCGGGACAAAAAAGCACCGGGGAGCTGTTTTTT. It codes for CASSLGSPGQKSTGELFF. The whole variable domain, remainder taken from reference TRBV18 and TRBJ2-2, is NAGVMQNPRHLVRRRGQEARLRCSPMKGHSHVYWYRQLPEEGLKFMVYLQKENIIDESGMPKERFSAEFPKEGPSILRIQQVVRGDSAAYFCASSLGSPGQKSTGELFFGEGSRLTVL.

On this clone itself: Other DNA sequences in this specimen translate into the identical CDR3. The chain's CDR3 is CASSPPGGPETQYF. CDR3 sequence (DNA): TGTGCCAGCTCACCACCGGGAGGACCGGAGACCCAGTACTTC. V usage is TRBV18 and J usage is TRBJ2-5; D possibly corresponds to TRBD2 (6 bases). Between the trimmed V and J ends, which lost 0 bases and 5 bases, there was a span of 10 bases. CDR1 is KGHSH, CDR2 LQKENI, per germline. This CDR3 comprises 14 residues.

This clone was seen a handful of times. The chain combines TRBV4-3 with TRBJ2-7; TRBD2 might be the D (5 bases). Germline assignment: CDR1 LGHNA and CDR2 YSLEER. Trimming took off 4 bases at V and 0 bases at J, with 10 bases between the two ends. CDR3 size: 14 residues. The chain's CDR3 is CASSPGGSSYEQYF. The CDR3, as DNA: TGCGCCAGCAGCCCGGGCGGGTCCTCCTACGAGCAGTACTTC.

The rearrangement joins TRBV29-1 to TRBJ1-2; D is ambiguous. Germline values: CDR1 SQVTM, CDR2 ANQGSEA. CDR3 length equals 13 residues. V was trimmed by 2 bases and J by 0 bases, leaving 7 bases between them. CDR3 protein: CSVEFIPNYGYTF. The DNA of the CDR3 is TGCAGCGTTGAATTTATTCCTAACTATGGCTACACCTTC.

The rearrangement joins TRBV28 to TRBJ2-5, with 9 bases lining up with TRBD2. The CDR3 covers 15 residues. Germline V gene data show CDR1 as MDHEN and CDR2 as SYDVKM. V trimming: 6 bases; J trimming: 5 bases; junction bases outside the gene matches: 10. This CDR3 reads CASRAGSGRLETQYF. The CDR3 nucleotides read TGTGCCAGCAGGGCGGGGAGCGGGAGGTTGGAGACCCAGTACTTC. The whole variable domain, filled in from reference TRBV28 and TRBJ2-5, reads DVKVTQSSRYLVKRTGEKVFLECVQDMDHENMFWYRQDPGLGLRLIYFSYDVKMKEKGDIPEGYSVSREKKERFSLILESASTNQTSMYLCASRAGSGRLETQYFGPGTRLLVL.

This clone appeared a few times. This chain connects TRBV3-1 (or the pseudogene TRBV3-2) to TRBJ1-6, with 7 bases matching TRBD1. Germline CDR1 LGHDT, CDR2 YNNKEL (reference sequence). Trimming at V came to 3 bases and at J to 5 bases, leaving 13 bases not matched to a gene. The CDR3 totals 18 residues. This CDR3 is CASSQFPPGTDNNSPLHF. CDR3 bases: TGTGCCAGCAGCCAGTTTCCTCCCGGGACAGACAATAATTCACCCCTCCACTTT.

This clone was counted a single time. V usage is TRBV4-2 and J usage is TRBJ1-4; D is ambiguous. Between the trimmed V and J ends, which lost 0 bases and 0 bases, there was a span of 5 bases. This CDR3 comprises 15 residues. Germline V CDR1 and CDR2: LGHNA, YNFKEQ. The CDR3 reads CASSQDHATNEKLFF. The CDR3 bases are TGTGCCAGCAGCCAAGATCATGCAACTAATGAAAAACTGTTTTTT.

The gene calls are TRBV24-1 and TRBJ1-4, with 7 bases identical to TRBD1. After removal of 4 bases from V and 2 bases from J, the junction contained 3 bases not matched to a gene. This CDR3 contains 15 residues. Germline values: CDR1 KGHDR, CDR2 SFDVKD. Here the CDR3 reads CATSETGPTNEKLFF. As DNA, the CDR3 is TGTGCCACCAGTGAGACAGGGCCGACTAATGAAAAACTGTTTTTT.

Comments on this clone: Other nucleotide sequences from this sample produce the same CDR3. The genes are TRBV28 and TRBJ1-5, with TRBD1 as a possible D gene (5 bases). V lost 6 bases, J lost 4 bases, and 7 bases lay in between. Germline-derived CDR1 and CDR2 are MDHEN and SYDVKM. The CDR3 has 12 amino acids. The CDR3 here is CASSTGNQPQHF. The DNA for the CDR3 is TGTGCCAGCAGCACAGGTAATCAGCCCCAGCATTTT.

V gene TRBV6-2 or TRBV6-3 combines with J gene TRBJ2-5, with 7 nucleotides matching TRBD2. V trimming: 2 bases; J trimming: 3 bases; junction bases outside the gene matches: 0. The germline V gene has CDR1 MNHEY and CDR2 SVGEGT. CDR3 length: 13 residues. The CDR3 DNA sequence: TGTGCCAGCAGTTACCGGGGGGAAGAGACCCAGTACTTC. Translated, it gives CASSYRGEETQYF.

The V call is TRBV5-1, the J call TRBJ1-1, with no clear D. V was trimmed by 1 base and J by 1 base, leaving 8 bases between them. CDR3 length equals 14 residues. Germline V lookup: CDR1 SGHRS, CDR2 YFSETQ. CDR3 sequence (DNA): TGCGCCAGCAGCTTGAGTCGCGGGAACACTGAAGCTTTCTTT. Translated: CASSLSRGNTEAFF.

The CDR3 here is CASSQSPQGANDNEQFF. CDR3 DNA: TGTGCCAGCAGCCAATCTCCTCAGGGGGCTAATGACAATGAGCAGTTCTTC. V gene TRBV4-2 combines with J gene TRBJ2-1; TRBD1 matches at 8 bases. The CDR3 extends over 17 amino acids. Trimming removed 2 bases from V and 5 bases from J; junction bases left unmatched: 11. Germline-derived CDR1 and CDR2 are LGHNA and YNFKEQ.

The rearrangement joins TRBV6-6 to TRBJ1-5, with TRBD1 as a possible D gene (6 bases). The V gene lost 0 bases and the J gene lost 5 bases, with 11 bases spanning the gap. The CDR3 has 15 amino acids. The germline V gene encodes CDR1 MNHNY and CDR2 SVGAGI (reference sequence). The CDR3 sequence is CASSYSSYRDQPQHF. In DNA form, the CDR3 reads TGTGCCAGCAGTTACTCGAGCTACAGGGATCAGCCCCAGCATTTT.

V and J are TRBV4-2 and TRBJ1-5, with TRBD1 as a possible D gene (5 bases). In germline, CDR1 is LGHNA, CDR2 YNFKEQ. Trimming removed 0 bases at V and 6 bases at J, with 15 bases between. The CDR3 loop spans 16 amino acids. CDR3 bases: TGTGCCAGCAGCCAAGAGGGCGGGAGCGGGGGTCAGCCCCAGCATTTT. Translation gives CASSQEGGSGGQPQHF.

This clone has a handful of counts. V gene TRBV7-9 combines with J gene TRBJ2-2; unclear D gene. Germline CDR1 reads SEHNR; CDR2 reads FQNEAQ (reference sequence). This CDR3 is 10 amino acids long. Trimming took off 11 bases at V and 7 bases at J, with 8 bases between the two ends. The CDR3 DNA follows: TGTGCCCAGGATAGCGGGGAGCTGTTTTTT. Amino acid sequence: CAQDSGELFF.

In its sample, this clone was seen once. The chain employs TRBV2 and TRBJ2-7; TRBD2 matches at 10 bases. J was trimmed by 4 bases and V by 4 bases; bases with no gene match: 7. This CDR3 contains 15 residues. Germline-derived CDR1 and CDR2 are SNHLY and FYNNEI. The CDR3 reads CASSAIAGGLYEQYF. Here the CDR3 DNA reads TGTGCCAGCAGTGCCATAGCGGGGGGTTTATACGAGCAGTACTTC.

The V call is TRBV18, the J call TRBJ2-3; a weak D match, TRBD2 (6 bases). The CDR3 runs 14 residues. Trimming removed 8 bases at V and 2 bases at J, with 14 bases between. Germline loops: CDR1 KGHSH, CDR2 LQKENI. The CDR3 bases are TGTGCCAGCCGTCGCCGGGAGTCCACAGATACGCAGTATTTT. This gives the protein CASRRRESTDTQYF.

This clone was recorded only once. V is TRBV6-6 and J is TRBJ2-2, with 7 positions matching TRBD1. The V gene end was trimmed by 2 bases and the J gene end by 3 bases; junction bases not matched to a gene: 3. The V gene's germline CDR1 is MNHNY and CDR2 SVGAGI (reference sequence). This CDR3 spans 15 amino acids. This CDR3 reads CASSYPGQHTGELFF. The CDR3 nucleotides read TGTGCCAGCAGTTACCCGGGACAGCACACCGGGGAGCTGTTTTTT.

To note about this clone: Other DNA sequences within the sample encode an identical CDR3. This rearrangement joins TRBV5-1 to TRBJ2-1; unclear D gene. V was trimmed by 0 bases and J by 0 bases, leaving 7 bases between them. The CDR3 extends over 15 amino acids. Germline loops: CDR1 SGHRS, CDR2 YFSETQ. This chain's CDR3 is CASSLGTSSYNEQFF. In DNA form, the CDR3 reads TGCGCCAGCAGCTTGGGAACGAGCTCCTACAATGAGCAGTTCTTC.

This chain connects TRBV2 to TRBJ2-7, with TRBD2 as a possible D gene (6 bases). Trimming removed 0 bases from V and 9 bases from J, with 15 bases in between. Germline V gene sequence: CDR1 SNHLY, CDR2 FYNNEI. The CDR3 covers 14 residues. The CDR3 DNA is TGTGCCAGCAGTGAAGCGCTGCGGGGCCGGGGGCAGTACTTC. This translates into CASSEALRGRGQYF.

For the CDR3, the DNA is TGTGCCAGCAGTGATCGGGGGATTAGCACAGATACGCAGTATTTT. It encodes CASSDRGISTDTQYF. V gene TRBV2 combines with J gene TRBJ2-3; weak D call: TRBD2 (6 bases). This CDR3 has 15 residues. Germline CDR1 and CDR2: SNHLY and FYNNEI. V was trimmed by 3 bases and J by 0 bases, leaving 10 bases between them. Full variable domain (missing parts from reference TRBV2 and TRBJ2-3): EPEVTQTPSHQVTQMGQEVILRCVPISNHLYFYWYRQILGQKVEFLVSFYNNEISEKSEIFDDQFSVERPDGSNFTLKIRSTKLEDSAMYFCASSDRGISTDTQYFGPGTRLTVL.

The rearrangement uses TRBV13 and TRBJ2-7, with 9 bases matching TRBD1. V lost 2 bases and J lost 2; bases outside the gene matches: 4. This CDR3 spans 15 amino acids. CDR1 PRHDT and CDR2 FYEKMQ come from the germline V gene (reference sequence). CDR3 region: CASSLSGTGPYEQYF. The DNA of the CDR3 is TGTGCCAGCAGCTTATCGGGGACAGGGCCCTACGAGCAGTACTTC.

This chain's CDR3 is CATKWGRANEKLFF. The CDR3 DNA follows: TGTGCTACTAAGTGGGGGCGGGCTAATGAAAAACTGTTTTTT. This chain uses TRBV28 with TRBJ1-4; weak D call: TRBD1 (6 bases). Germline V lookup: CDR1 MDHEN, CDR2 SYDVKM. The CDR3 contains 14 residues.